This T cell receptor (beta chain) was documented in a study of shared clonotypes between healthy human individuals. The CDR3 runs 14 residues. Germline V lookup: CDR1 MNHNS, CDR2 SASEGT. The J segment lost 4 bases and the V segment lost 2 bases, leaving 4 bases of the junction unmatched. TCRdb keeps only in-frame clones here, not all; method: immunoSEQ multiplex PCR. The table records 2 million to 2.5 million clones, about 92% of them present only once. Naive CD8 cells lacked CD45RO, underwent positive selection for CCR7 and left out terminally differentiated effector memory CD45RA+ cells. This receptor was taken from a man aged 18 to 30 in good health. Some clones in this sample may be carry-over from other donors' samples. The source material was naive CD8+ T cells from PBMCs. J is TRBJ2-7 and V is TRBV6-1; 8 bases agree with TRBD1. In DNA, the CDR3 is TGTGCCAGCAGTGAAAGGGGACAGGTTTACGAGCAGTACTTC. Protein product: CASSERGQVYEQYF.